This entry describes one T cell receptor (beta chain). Its antigen is unknown. Qualities for individual bases were not recorded, and no much larger clone is one base off. The record originates from a study of blood T cell repertoires in COVID-19 (dated by TCRdb to about 2020). Regarding the research as a whole: The collaborator samples originated in the United States, Italy and Spain and spanned the acute and convalescent phases of COVID-19. The prospective study material was composed of cDNA or gDNA derived from T cells, B-cell-depleted T cells, or PBMCs. A de-identified subject ID, COVID-19 status, age in years and sex were almost always included in the sample metadata. Deeply sampled blood TCRbeta repertoires from subjects exposed to, actively infected with, or recovered from COVID-19 were included in the dataset. Where HLA class I and class II types were available, the types were taken from metadata supplied by the sample provider, not from assay-based typing. The repertoires were made available in a free public database intended to serve as a resource for research on the immune response to SARS-CoV-2. The samples were drawn from two sources: the first 160 participants of the ongoing ImmuneRACE study, and fewer than 1,500 subjects contributed by 6 global collaborators. General conclusions and limits of the study: How much clinical and demographic metadata was included differed by source and by participant, and the metadata was provided uncurated.

Collaborating institutions collected whole blood in K2EDTA tubes following their own protocols. Collaborator samples were shipped for TCRbeta analysis as frozen whole blood, isolated PBMCs, or DNA extracted from either sample type. TCRbeta CDR3 regions were amplified from genomic DNA using the immunoSEQ Assay, a bias-controlled multiplex PCR. The original pipeline was this. The number of nucleated cells in each sample was estimated by amplification of reference gene primers within the assay. To quantify the absolute abundance of each unique TCRbeta CDR3 rearrangement, sequence reads were collapsed and filtered. For each sample, productive Simpson clonality was calculated as the square root of Simpson's diversity index across productive rearrangements. Imported from immuneACCESS, the table was reduced by TCRdb to in-frame sequences with V and J called. These copies leave out some clones; in studies compared against another copy, an unresolved V gene accounts for under half, and the cause of the remainder is not known. The V and J calls and clone size are taken from that table; D and trimming were inferred from the DNA. The sample table holds 90,000 to 100,000 clones, of which 70% to 85% were seen once. Approximately 11% of the sample lies in the top ten.

From its cysteine to its phenylalanine, the CDR3 spans 16 amino acids. CDR3 DNA only is kept here, 48 bases in frame from base 1. CDR1 and CDR2 are read off the germline V gene as SGHDT and YYEEEE. Trimming takes 1 base off V and 2 bases off J; junction bases not matched to a gene: 4. This sequence originates from a man in his 70s with active or convalescent COVID-19. The sample comprised peripheral blood. The sequence joins TRBV5-6 to TRBJ1-5, with 9 middle bases fitting TRBD1. The DNA sequence is as follows: TGTGCCAGCAGCTTGTCGGACAGGGGAGGCAATCAGCCCCAGCATTTT. This translates into CASSLSDRGGNQPQHF.